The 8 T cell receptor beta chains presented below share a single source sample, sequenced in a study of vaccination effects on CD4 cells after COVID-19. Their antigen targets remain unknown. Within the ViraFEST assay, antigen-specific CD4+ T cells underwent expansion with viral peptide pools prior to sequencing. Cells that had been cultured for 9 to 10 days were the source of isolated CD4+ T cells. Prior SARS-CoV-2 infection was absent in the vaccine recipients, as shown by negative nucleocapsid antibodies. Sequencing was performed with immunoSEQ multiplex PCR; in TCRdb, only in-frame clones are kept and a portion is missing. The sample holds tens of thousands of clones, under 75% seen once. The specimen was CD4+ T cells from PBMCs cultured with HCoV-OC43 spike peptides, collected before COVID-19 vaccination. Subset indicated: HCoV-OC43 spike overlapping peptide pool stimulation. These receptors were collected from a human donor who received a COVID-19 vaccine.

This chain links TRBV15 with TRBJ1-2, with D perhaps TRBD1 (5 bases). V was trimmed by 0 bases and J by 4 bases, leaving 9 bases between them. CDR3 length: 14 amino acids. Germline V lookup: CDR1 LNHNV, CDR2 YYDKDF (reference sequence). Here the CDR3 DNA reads TGTGCCACCAGCAGAGAGGGGGGGGGCTATGGCTACACCTTC. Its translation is CATSREGGGYGYTF. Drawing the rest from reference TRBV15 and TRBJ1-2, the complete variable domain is DAMVIQNPRYQVTQFGKPVTLSCSQTLNHNVMYWYQQKSSQAPKLLFHYYDKDFNNEADTPDNFQSRRPNTSFCFLDIRSPGLGDTAMYLCATSREGGGYGYTFGSGTRLTVV.

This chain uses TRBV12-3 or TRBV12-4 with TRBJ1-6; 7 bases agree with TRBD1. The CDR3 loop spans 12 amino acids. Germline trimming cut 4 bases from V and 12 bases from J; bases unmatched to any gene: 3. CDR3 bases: TGTGCCAGCAGTTGGGACAGTCAACCCCTCCACTTT. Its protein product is CASSWDSQPLHF.

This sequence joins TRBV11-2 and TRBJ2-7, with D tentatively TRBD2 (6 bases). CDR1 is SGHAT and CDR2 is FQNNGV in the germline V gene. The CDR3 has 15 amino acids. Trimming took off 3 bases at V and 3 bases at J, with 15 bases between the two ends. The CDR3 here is CASSFGPSDYYEQYV. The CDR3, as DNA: TGTGCCAGCAGCTTCGGTCCTAGCGACTACTACGAGCAGTACGTC.

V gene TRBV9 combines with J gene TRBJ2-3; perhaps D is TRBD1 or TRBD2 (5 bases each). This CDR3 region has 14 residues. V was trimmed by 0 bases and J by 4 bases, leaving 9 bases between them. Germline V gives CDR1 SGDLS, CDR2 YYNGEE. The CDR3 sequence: CASSVAGTPDTQYF. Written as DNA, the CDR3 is TGTGCCAGCAGCGTAGCAGGGACCCCAGATACGCAGTATTTT. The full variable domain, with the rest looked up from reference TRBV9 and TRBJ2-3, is DSGVTQTPKHLITATGQRVTLRCSPRSGDLSVYWYQQSLDQGLQFLIQYYNGEERAKGNILERFSAQQFPDLHSELNLSSLELGDSALYFCASSVAGTPDTQYFGPGTRLTVL.

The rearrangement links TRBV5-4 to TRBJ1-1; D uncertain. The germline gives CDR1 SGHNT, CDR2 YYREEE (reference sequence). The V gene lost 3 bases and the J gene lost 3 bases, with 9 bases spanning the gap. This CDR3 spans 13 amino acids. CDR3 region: CASSSPGDTEAFF. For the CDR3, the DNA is TGTGCCAGCAGCTCCCCCGGGGACACTGAAGCTTTCTTT.

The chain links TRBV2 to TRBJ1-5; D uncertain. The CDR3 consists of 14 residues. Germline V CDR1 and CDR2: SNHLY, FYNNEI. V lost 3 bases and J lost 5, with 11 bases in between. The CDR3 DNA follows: TGTGCCAGCAGTGAGTCAAGTTGGTATCAGCCCCAGCATTTT. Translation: CASSESSWYQPQHF. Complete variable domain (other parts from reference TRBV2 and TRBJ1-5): EPEVTQTPSHQVTQMGQEVILRCVPISNHLYFYWYRQILGQKVEFLVSFYNNEISEKSEIFDDQFSVERPDGSNFTLKIRSTKLEDSAMYFCASSESSWYQPQHFGDGTRLSIL.

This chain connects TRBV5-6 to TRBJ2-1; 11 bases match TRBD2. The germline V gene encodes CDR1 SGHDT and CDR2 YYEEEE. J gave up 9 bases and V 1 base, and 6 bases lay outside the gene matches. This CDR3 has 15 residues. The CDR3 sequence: CASSLIAGGRSEQFF. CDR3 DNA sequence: TGTGCCAGCAGCTTGATAGCGGGGGGGCGAAGTGAGCAGTTCTTC.

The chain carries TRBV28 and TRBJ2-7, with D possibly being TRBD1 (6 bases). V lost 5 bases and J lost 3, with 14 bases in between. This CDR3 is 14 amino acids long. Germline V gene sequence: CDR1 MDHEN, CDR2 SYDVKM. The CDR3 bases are TGTGCCAGCAGTCCCCCAGGACAGATCTACGAGCAGTACGTC. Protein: CASSPPGQIYEQYV.